This TCR beta chain is drawn from a study of regulatory T cells in long-lasting Graves disease. Notes on the study in general: TCR diversity was lower in persistent than newly diagnosed Graves' disease.

Time point in this sample: newly diagnosed GD, antithyroid drugs for less than 3 months. After RNA was extracted from PBMCs, the TCR library was made from it. V lost 1 base and J lost 5, with 13 bases in between. Germline CDR1 and CDR2: LGHNA and YNFKEQ. CDR3 length equals 15 residues. This clonotype was recorded many times. Its antigen is currently unknown. To make TCR beta libraries, researchers used iRepertoire HTBI primers and Arm-PCR of CDR3 regions. TCRdb redid the calling of the multiplex PCR reads with MiXCR, one entry per CDR3 protein. The profile covers 390,000 or so distinct CDR3 sequences, with about 12% appearing a single time and approximately 19% taken by the ten largest. The data also belong to a second study, concerning T cells in Graves' hyperthyroidism and ophthalmopathy. That source reports: Most expanded thyroid clonotypes above 0.001 recurred in blood. In simple terms, a model built on 13 V-J features told ophthalmopathy apart from stable hyperthyroidism.

This sequence originates from a woman aged 18-29 years with Graves disease. This chain uses TRBV4-2 with TRBJ2-3; the D gene could be TRBD1 or TRBD2 (6 bases each). This specimen was peripheral blood mononuclear cells (PBMCs), taken at new diagnosis, from a patient treated with antithyroid drugs. In DNA form, the CDR3 reads TGTGCCAGCAGCCAAGTCGCCGGGGGCGGAGATACGCAGTATTTT. Protein sequence: CASSQVAGGGDTQYF.